These 21 T cell receptor beta chains were all obtained from the same sample, sequenced in a study of early T cells in non-severe SARS-CoV-2 infection. From the 5' RACE reads, TCRdb called clonotypes with MiXCR, one entry per CDR3 protein. This table has about 40,000 distinct CDR3 sequences, over 4% appearing once. The sample taken for sequencing was whole blood. The receptor source for this set is an adult who was a healthcare worker with PCR-confirmed SARS-CoV-2 infection or an uninfected control (not recorded which).

This clonotype was observed many times. The chain has TRBV2 and TRBJ2-6; TRBD1 aligns across 8 bases. The CDR3 totals 14 residues. Trimming removed 3 bases from V and 6 bases from J; junction bases left unmatched: 1. Germline CDR1 is SNHLY and CDR2 is FYNNEI. This CDR3 reads CASSEDRVANVLTF. The CDR3 region has the DNA TGTGCCAGCAGTGAGGACAGGGTGGCCAACGTCCTGACTTTC.

Many counts were recorded for this clonotype. V usage is TRBV7-2 and J usage is TRBJ1-5, with 12 bases identical to TRBD1. The CDR3 loop spans 16 amino acids. The germline CDR1 and CDR2 sequences are SGHTA and FQGNSA. Losses at the gene ends were 1 base for V and 5 bases for J; bases not matched to a gene: 3. CDR3 in amino acids: CASSLVGTGGYQPQHF. DNA of the CDR3: TGTGCCAGCAGCTTAGTAGGGACAGGGGGCTATCAGCCCCAGCATTTT.

The chain carries TRBV3-1 and TRBJ1-2; D is possibly TRBD1 (6 bases). The CDR3 runs 15 residues. The germline CDR1 and CDR2 sequences are LGHDT and YNNKEL (reference sequence). Trimming left V 1 base short and J 4 bases short, with 13 bases between. The CDR3 reads CASSQGRGSFYGYTF. The CDR3 DNA follows: TGTGCCAGCAGCCAAGGCAGGGGCAGTTTCTATGGCTACACCTTC.

This clonotype was detected many times. This chain joins TRBV2 and TRBJ2-7; TRBD1 is a possible D gene (5 bases). The CDR3 extends over 12 amino acids. The V and J ends lost 6 bases and 2 bases respectively, with 8 bases between them. Germline CDR1 and CDR2: SNHLY and FYNNEI. This chain's CDR3 is CASSSRAYEQYF. The DNA of the CDR3 is TGTGCCAGCAGCTCCAGGGCCTACGAGCAGTACTTC. The full variable domain, its missing parts supplied by reference TRBV2 and TRBJ2-7, is EPEVTQTPSHQVTQMGQEVILRCVPISNHLYFYWYRQILGQKVEFLVSFYNNEISEKSEIFDDQFSVERPDGSNFTLKIRSTKLEDSAMYFCASSSRAYEQYFGPGTRLTVT.

Sample share makes this clonotype medium-sized (0.01 to 0.1%). The chain is built from TRBV3-1 and TRBJ2-7; 7 nucleotides line up with TRBD1. The germline V gene encodes CDR1 LGHDT and CDR2 YNNKEL (reference sequence). CDR3 size: 18 residues. V lost 0 bases and J lost 1; bases outside the gene matches: 12. CDR3 bases: TGTGCCAGCAGCCAAGATACGACAGGGCGGTCGAAATCCTACGAGCAGTACTTC. Translation: CASSQDTTGRSKSYEQYF.

This clonotype was found many times. The V call is TRBV6-2 or TRBV6-3, the J call TRBJ2-1; 12 positions match TRBD1. This CDR3 is 16 amino acids long. The J segment lost 10 bases and the V segment lost 5 bases, leaving 12 bases of the junction unmatched. CDR1 is MNHEY and CDR2 is SVGEGT in the germline V gene. The CDR3 region has the DNA TGTGCCAGCAGTACCCAGGGGGGACAGGGGGCTAGGGAGCAGTTCTTC. Translated, it gives CASSTQGGQGAREQFF.

Regarding this clonotype: Just one base apart from a much larger clone, this may be a read error. Since the CDR3 does not end with the conserved phenylalanine or tryptophan, this likely comes from a read error. The rearrangement joins TRBV5-1 to TRBJ2-3; D is unresolved. The CDR3 is 15 residues long. CDR1 and CDR2 from the germline V gene are SGHRS and YFSETQ. With 0 bases removed from V and 0 bases from J, the gap between germline ends came to 8 bases. CDR3 in DNA: TGCGCCAGCAGCTTGGTCCCCGACAGCACAGATACGCAGTATTAT. This translates into CASSLVPDSTDTQYY.

This clonotype came up many times. V usage is TRBV27 and J usage is TRBJ2-2, with 7 bases matching TRBD1. The CDR3 runs 17 residues. Per the germline V gene, CDR1 is MNHEY and CDR2 is SMNVEV (reference sequence). The ends lost 7 bases at V and 1 base at J; junction bases unmatched: 12. As DNA, the CDR3 is TGTGCCAGCAAACTACTACGGACAGGTCAGAACACCGGGGAGCTGTTTTTT. Amino acids: CASKLLRTGQNTGELFF.

This clonotype has at least ten counts. The chain is built from TRBV6-5 and TRBJ2-6, with 10 positions matching TRBD1. The germline gives CDR1 MNHEY, CDR2 SVGAGI. The ends lost 5 bases at V and 0 bases at J; junction bases unmatched: 7. The CDR3 runs to 18 residues. As DNA, the CDR3 is TGTGCCAGCAGTGGATCGGACAGGGGGATCTCTGGGGCCAACGTCCTGACTTTC. This sequence encodes CASSGSDRGISGANVLTF.

This clonotype was seen repeatedly, ten times or more. The chain couples TRBV11-2 to TRBJ2-2; possible D gene TRBD2, 5 bases. Trimming removed 2 bases from V and 4 bases from J, with 14 bases in between. The CDR3 has 16 residues. Per the germline V gene, CDR1 is SGHAT and CDR2 is FQNNGV. The CDR3 region is CASSLLEALTTGELFF. The CDR3 DNA reads TGTGCCAGCAGCTTATTGGAGGCTCTAACCACCGGGGAGCTGTTTTTT.

The J gene is TRBJ1-3, the V gene TRBV6-2 or TRBV6-3; D call uncertain. This CDR3 has 17 residues. Trimming removed 7 bases at V and 0 bases at J, with 19 bases between. Germline lookup yields CDR1 MNHEY and CDR2 SVGEGT. CDR3 DNA: TGTGCCAGCACGGATCCCGGCCATTCGAGCTCTGGAAACACCATATATTTT. This encodes CASTDPGHSSSGNTIYF.

This clonotype was counted only a few times. The rearrangement uses TRBV7-2 and TRBJ2-3, with 16 positions matching TRBD2. With V trimmed by 5 bases and J by 6 bases, 5 bases remained unmatched. Germline values: CDR1 SGHTA, CDR2 FQGNSA. CDR3 length: 16 residues. CDR3 protein: CASSQGLAGGSDTQYF. The CDR3 coding sequence is TGTGCCAGCAGCCAGGGACTAGCGGGGGGGTCTGATACGCAGTATTTT.

This clonotype was observed at least ten times. This chain uses TRBV18 with TRBJ1-6; D not certain. This CDR3 has 14 amino acids. V lost 5 bases, J lost 7 bases, and 12 bases lay in between. CDR1 KGHSH and CDR2 LQKENI come from the germline V gene. The CDR3 nucleotides read TGTGCCAGCTCAACGTCGACGGAGAATTCACCCCTCCACTTT. Translation: CASSTSTENSPLHF.

V usage is TRBV7-8 and J usage is TRBJ1-4, with 11 bases identical to TRBD1. V trimming: 2 bases; J trimming: 8 bases; junction bases outside the gene matches: 13. This CDR3 has 18 residues. Germline V gene data show CDR1 as SGHVS and CDR2 as FQNEAQ. The CDR3 here is CASSLSRTGGFAGEKLFF. DNA of the CDR3: TGTGCCAGCAGCTTAAGCCGGACAGGGGGCTTTGCTGGCGAAAAACTGTTTTTT.

This clonotype was seen many times. This sequence joins TRBV4-3 and TRBJ2-1; D is ambiguous. The CDR3 sequence is 15 residues long. The germline CDR1 and CDR2 sequences are LGHNA and YSLEER. V was cut by 0 bases and J by 7 bases, with 13 bases left in between. CDR3 coding DNA: TGCGCCAGCAGCCAAGATGGGGTGAGGCAAAATGAGCAGTTCTTC. It codes for CASSQDGVRQNEQFF.

This clonotype was found many times. The chain employs TRBV6-2 or TRBV6-3 and TRBJ1-1; D is unclear. In germline, CDR1 is MNHEY, CDR2 SVGEGT. The CDR3 covers 13 residues. V was clipped by 6 bases and J by 4 bases, with 12 bases between them. As DNA, the CDR3 is TGTGCCAGCAGCCAATGGTCTGGCACTGAAGCTTTCTTT. Translated: CASSQWSGTEAFF.

About this clonotype itself: One end of the junction fails to match germline, which may point to a read error. J is TRBJ2-7 and V is TRBV5-1; perhaps TRBD1 as D (5 bases). Germline CDR1 is SGHRS and CDR2 is YFSETQ. The length of the CDR3 is 14 residues. The CDR3 bases are TGCGCCAGCAGCTTGGGGGGCGGAATCTACGAGCAGTGCTTC. Protein product: CASSLGGGIYEQCF. Looking up the rest from reference TRBV5-1 and TRBJ2-7 gives the full variable domain: KAGVTQTPRYLIKTRGQQVTLSCSPISGHRSVSWYQQTPGQGLQFLFEYFSETQRNKGNFPGRFSGRQFSNSRSEMNVSTLELGDSALYLCASSLGGGIYEQCFGPGTRLTVT.

This clonotype has a count of ten or more. The V and J genes are TRBV5-6 and TRBJ2-3, with D possibly matching TRBD2 (6 bases). Germline V gene data show CDR1 as SGHDT and CDR2 as YYEEEE. V was shortened by 4 bases and J by 0 bases, with 12 bases between the two germline ends. The CDR3 loop spans 15 amino acids. The CDR3: CASSPGESSTDTQYF. The CDR3 DNA is TGTGCCAGCAGCCCGGGGGAGTCTAGCACAGATACGCAGTATTTT.

This rearrangement joins TRBV18 to TRBJ1-2; 9 bases agree with TRBD1. Unmatched junction bases numbered 3, after V lost 6 bases and J lost 7 bases. The CDR3 consists of 12 residues. CDR1 KGHSH and CDR2 LQKENI come from the germline V gene. This CDR3 is CASSRDRAGYTF. The CDR3 DNA is TGTGCCAGCTCGCGGGACAGGGCTGGCTACACCTTC.

This clonotype was detected ten times or more. This chain uses TRBV20-1 with TRBJ1-1, with 8 positions matching TRBD1. The V segment lost 4 bases and the J segment 4 bases; nucleotides outside the gene matches: 14. Per the germline V gene, CDR1 is DFQATT and CDR2 is SNEGSKA (reference sequence). The CDR3 contains 16 residues. The CDR3 loop is CSAKVADRGDVTEAFF. CDR3 bases: TGCAGTGCTAAGGTTGCCGACAGGGGTGATGTCACTGAAGCTTTCTTT.

This clonotype showed up many times. J is TRBJ1-1 and V is TRBV6-2 or TRBV6-3; D is ambiguous. CDR3 length: 14 amino acids. Germline V gene sequence: CDR1 MNHEY, CDR2 SVGEGT. The ends were cut back, 5 bases at V and 5 bases at J, with 15 bases in the middle. The CDR3 DNA reads TGTGCCAGCAGTCACCGCACGGCTCGGACTGAAGCTTTCTTT. Amino acid sequence: CASSHRTARTEAFF.